The rows below give T cell receptor beta chains drawn from one sample of a study of cytomegalovirus exposure and HLA in healthy donors. Only in-frame clones appear in the TCRdb table, and some are missing; sequencing was by immunoSEQ multiplex PCR. The sample consists of about 220,000 clones, approximately 83% of them appearing once. The sample was PBMCs. Receptors were obtained from a boy between 2 and 10 years old in good health and CMV-seronegative. Both conserved end residues are part of each CDR3. D genes are given only for firm matches. Some rows mark clone size as missing; the rest say once, few, many or name a class of expanded clone.

v_call,d_call,clone_size,j_call,cdr3_nt,cdr3_aa
TRBV12-5,TRBD2,NA,TRBJ2-3,TGTGCTAGTGACACCGGGACTAGCGGGAGGACAGATACGCAGTATTTT,CASDTGTSGRTDTQYF
TRBV7-9,NA,NA,TRBJ2-5,TGTGCCAGCAGTTTGGGCCGGGGGATTGAGGAGACCCAGTACTTC,CASSLGRGIEETQYF
TRBV5-4,NA,NA,TRBJ2-5,TGTGCCAGCAGCTTTTTCAGGGGTCAAGAGACCCAGTACTTC,CASSFFRGQETQYF
TRBV10-1,NA,NA,TRBJ2-3,TGCGCCAGCAGTGAGTCGGGCAGCTCAGATACGCAGTATTTT,CASSESGSSDTQYF
TRBV6-1,NA,NA,TRBJ1-5,TGTGCCAGCAGTGATATTGGGGGGTACAATCAGCCCCAGCATTTT,CASSDIGGYNQPQHF
TRBV12-2,NA,NA,TRBJ2-5,TGTGCAAGTCGCTTAGCGTTAGATAGCGGGGGGGAGACCCAGTACTTC,CASRLALDSGGETQYF
TRBV11-2,TRBD1,NA,TRBJ1-3,TGTGCCAGCAGCGTCGACAGGGGGCAGGGAAACACCATATATTTT,CASSVDRGQGNTIYF
TRBV10-2,NA,once,TRBJ1-1,TGCGCCAGCAGTGAGTCGACAGTGATTGCTTTCTTT,CASSESTVIAFF
TRBV6-5,TRBD1,NA,TRBJ1-5,TGTGCCAGCAGCCGGACAGGGACCGGCAATCAGCCCCAGCATTTT,CASSRTGTGNQPQHF
TRBV11-3,TRBD2,NA,TRBJ2-5,TGTGCCAGCAGCTTAGGTGGGGGGGTTGGGACCCAGTACTTC,CASSLGGGVGTQYF
TRBV5-5,NA,few,TRBJ2-7,TGTGCCAGCAGCTTGTTCGGGGAGTCCTACGAGCAGTACTTC,CASSLFGESYEQYF
TRBV6-5,NA,few,TRBJ2-7,TGTGCCAGCAGTTACTCTAGCGGCCAGGCCTACGAGCAGTACTTC,CASSYSSGQAYEQYF
TRBV10-3,TRBD2,once,TRBJ2-5,TGTGCCATCAGTGAGGGACTAGCGGGAGAGGAGACCCAGTACTTC,CAISEGLAGEETQYF
TRBV5-6,TRBD1,NA,TRBJ1-1,TGTGCCAGCAGCAACCTCGGAGTCCAGGGGGCTGGAGCTTTCTTT,CASSNLGVQGAGAFF
TRBV5-1,TRBD2,few,TRBJ2-7,TGCGCCAGCCACCCTGGGACTAGCGGATACTACGAGCAGTACTTC,CASHPGTSGYYEQYF
TRBV6-6,NA,few,TRBJ2-1,TGTGCCAGCAGTATCCCCCTCAGCTCCTACAATGAGCAGTTCTTC,CASSIPLSSYNEQFF
TRBV2,TRBD2,NA,TRBJ2-1,TGTGCCAGCAGTGATCTTCGCGGGAGTTTGGAGAATGAGCAGTTCTTC,CASSDLRGSLENEQFF
TRBV7-7,TRBD2,once,TRBJ2-4,TGTGCTAGCAGCCCCTCTCCGGGACTAGGGGGACGGAGCAAAAACATTCAGTACTTC,CASSPSPGLGGRSKNIQYF
TRBV10-3,NA,NA,TRBJ1-1,TGTGCCATCAGCGGTACAGGTTTTGGGCTCACTGAAGCTTTCTTT,CAISGTGFGLTEAFF
TRBV5-4,NA,NA,TRBJ1-2,TGTGCCAGCAGCCCAGGGGTCACCCACTATGGCTACACCTTC,CASSPGVTHYGYTF
TRBV20-1,NA,NA,TRBJ1-1,TGCAGTGCTATATACACTGAAGCTTTCTTT,CSAIYTEAFF
TRBV19,NA,NA,TRBJ1-3,TGTGCCAGTAGTATACAGAGGCAGGGTCCTGGAAACACCATATATTTT,CASSIQRQGPGNTIYF
TRBV29-1,TRBD1,NA,TRBJ1-2,TGCAGCGTTGAAGGGGGACAGGGGGCTAGAGGCTACACCTTC,CSVEGGQGARGYTF
TRBV27,TRBD1,NA,TRBJ1-2,TGTGCCGCCAGGACAGGGGGCTATGGCTACACCTTC,CAARTGGYGYTF
TRBV5-4,NA,NA,TRBJ2-7,TGTGCCAGCAGCTTAGCAGGAAGCTCCTACGAGCAGTACTTC,CASSLAGSSYEQYF
TRBV5-1,NA,NA,TRBJ2-5,TGCGCCAGCAGCTCGGGGGTTTCGGGTCAAGAGACCCAGTACTTC,CASSSGVSGQETQYF
TRBV10-1,NA,NA,TRBJ1-2,TGCGCCAGCAGTGTTTGGGCCTTGGGCTACACCTTC,CASSVWALGYTF
TRBV7-7,NA,NA,TRBJ2-1,TGTGCTAGCAGCTTATTCCAGGGCACGGACAATGAGCAGTTCTTC,CASSLFQGTDNEQFF
TRBV5-1,NA,NA,TRBJ2-7,TGCGCCAGCAGCGACTACTACGAGCAGTACTTC,CASSDYYEQYF
TRBV5-8,TRBD2,NA,TRBJ2-1,TGTGCCAGCAGCCTCCGACTAGCGGGAGGTGAGCAGTTCTTC,CASSLRLAGGEQFF
TRBV7-9,NA,NA,TRBJ2-7,TGTTCCAGCAGCTCGGGGACATGGAGATACGAGCAGTACTTC,CSSSSGTWRYEQYF
TRBV5-1,NA,NA,TRBJ1-1,TGCGCCAGCAGCCCGTCCCGACAAATCAACACTGAAGCTTTCTTT,CASSPSRQINTEAFF
TRBV7-9,TRBD2,NA,TRBJ2-3,TGTGCCAGCAGCTCCCAACTAGCGGGAGGGCCGGTAGATACGCAGTATTTT,CASSSQLAGGPVDTQYF
TRBV11-1,TRBD2,once,TRBJ2-5,TGTGCCAGCAGCTCGGGACTAGAAAAAGAGACCCAGTACTTC,CASSSGLEKETQYF
TRBV7-9,NA,NA,TRBJ1-2,TGTGCCAGCAGCTTAGCGTCCTCTAACTATGGCTACACCTTC,CASSLASSNYGYTF
TRBV30,NA,NA,TRBJ2-1,TGTGCCTGGAGTGTAGGGGGGGGGACCTACAATGAGCAGTTCTTC,CAWSVGGGTYNEQFF
TRBV7-6,NA,NA,TRBJ1-1,TGTGCCAGCAGCCGTCCTCTTTTGACTGGACAAAACACTGAAGCTTTCTTT,CASSRPLLTGQNTEAFF
TRBV5-6,TRBD1,NA,TRBJ2-4,TGTGCCAGCAGCCCAGGACAGGGCAAAGCCAAAAACATTCAGTACTTC,CASSPGQGKAKNIQYF
TRBV4-2,NA,NA,TRBJ2-5,TGTGCCAGCAGCCAAGAGTCTGGGGGGTCCGAGACCCAGTACTTC,CASSQESGGSETQYF
TRBV7-9,TRBD1,NA,TRBJ1-2,TGTGCCAGCAGCTTACAATCCGGGACAGGGGCTAACTATGGCTACACCTTC,CASSLQSGTGANYGYTF
TRBV29-1,TRBD1,NA,TRBJ1-4,TGCAGCGTTGGAGACAGGGGGGAAAAACTGTTTTTT,CSVGDRGEKLFF
TRBV30,NA,NA,TRBJ1-1,TGTGCCTGGAGTGAAATTGCGGGGCTGAACACTGAAGCTTTCTTT,CAWSEIAGLNTEAFF
TRBV4-1,TRBD1,NA,TRBJ2-7,TGCGCCAGCAGCCGGGACAGGGCCTCCTACGAGCAGTACTTC,CASSRDRASYEQYF
TRBV5-4,TRBD1,NA,TRBJ1-1,TGTGCCAGCAGCTTGGCCGGACAGGGCCTCACTGAAGCTTTCTTT,CASSLAGQGLTEAFF
TRBV11-2,NA,NA,TRBJ2-1,TGTGCCAGCAGCCCCCGGAGCAATGAGCAGTTCTTC,CASSPRSNEQFF
TRBV19,TRBD2,NA,TRBJ2-1,TGTGCCAGTAGTCCACCCCCGGGGGGGAGCTCCTACAATGAGCAGTTCTTC,CASSPPPGGSSYNEQFF
TRBV27,NA,once,TRBJ2-7,TGTGCCAGCAGTTCAGCCGCCAGCGCGTACGAGCAGTACTTC,CASSSAASAYEQYF
TRBV18,TRBD1,NA,TRBJ1-1,TGTGCCAGCTCACCGGGACAGGAGCTGAACACTGAAGCTTTCTTT,CASSPGQELNTEAFF
TRBV6-6,NA,once,TRBJ2-3,TGTGCCAGCAAACCTACCAACCCCTACACAGATACGCAGTATTTT,CASKPTNPYTDTQYF
TRBV6-1,TRBD1,NA,TRBJ1-2,TGTGCCAGCAGTACAGGGGGGGGCTATGGCTACACCTTC,CASSTGGGYGYTF
TRBV30,NA,few,TRBJ1-6,TGTGCCTGGAGTGTTAGGGGATGGGTTGATTCACCCCTCCACTTT,CAWSVRGWVDSPLHF
TRBV10-3,NA,NA,TRBJ1-2,TGTGCCATCAGTGCGACAGCTAACTATGGCTACACCTTC,CAISATANYGYTF